This TCR beta chain was profiled in a study of blood T cells in healthy people across ages. Whole-study findings and limits: It was held that the diversity estimates obtained from one million T cells were underestimates. Long-lived and aged donors differed, with more naive CD4+ cells and higher diversity in the long-lived. Observed TCR beta diversity per million T cells went down as age went up. This fall followed a roughly linear course with age.

A remark on this clonotype: The target antigen is unknown.

The CDR3 length is 15 residues. V was trimmed by 6 bases and J by 2 bases, leaving 14 bases between them. Primed by a sample-barcoded 5' primer and a J-beta primer mix, a second PCR proceeded for 7 to 11 cycles. Every molecule of cDNA carried a tag from a template-switch adaptor with 12 random nucleotides. TCRdb re-called the 5' RACE reads through MiXCR, storing one row per CDR3 protein. The sample carries roughly 730,000 distinct CDR3 sequences, roughly three fifths recorded once. Sequenced input: blood. The TCR comes from a man between 35 and 55 years old in good health. The V and J genes are TRBV12-3 or TRBV12-4 and TRBJ1-3, with D unresolved. For the CDR3, the DNA is TGTGCCAGCAGCCGCGGTCTCGCGACTGGAAACACCATATATTTT. As protein: CASSRGLATGNTIYF.